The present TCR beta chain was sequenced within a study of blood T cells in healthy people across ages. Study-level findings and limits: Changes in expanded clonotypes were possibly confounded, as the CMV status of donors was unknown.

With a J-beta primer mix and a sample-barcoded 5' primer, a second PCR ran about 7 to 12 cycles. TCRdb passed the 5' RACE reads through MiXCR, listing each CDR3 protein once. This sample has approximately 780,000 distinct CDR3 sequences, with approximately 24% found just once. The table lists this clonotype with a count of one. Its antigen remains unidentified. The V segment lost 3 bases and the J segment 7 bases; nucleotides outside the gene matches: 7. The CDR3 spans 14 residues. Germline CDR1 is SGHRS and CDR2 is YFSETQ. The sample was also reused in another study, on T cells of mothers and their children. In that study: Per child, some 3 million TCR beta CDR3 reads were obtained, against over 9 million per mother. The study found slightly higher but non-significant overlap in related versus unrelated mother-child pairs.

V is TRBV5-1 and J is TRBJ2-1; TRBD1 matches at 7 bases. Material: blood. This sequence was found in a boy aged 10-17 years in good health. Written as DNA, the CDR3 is TGCGCCAGCAGCTACGGGGACAGCGGAAATGAGCAGTTCTTC. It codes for CASSYGDSGNEQFF.